This TCR beta chain was obtained from a study of T cells in Graves' hyperthyroidism and ophthalmopathy. Overall study results and limits: Ophthalmopathy and stable hyperthyroidism were separated by a 13 V-J model. Blood shared most expanded thyroid clonotypes above 0.001.

Regarding this clonotype: The antigen is undetermined.

Diagnostic decisions used clinical symptoms, serum thyroxine and TRAb, thyroid ultrasound and orbital computed tomography. The PBMCs had their origin in 8.5 to 10 ml of fresh peripheral blood. CDR1 is LGHDT and CDR2 is YNNKEL in the germline V gene (reference sequence). Trimming shortened V by 4 bases and J by 3 bases, and 13 bases separated the two germline ends. The CDR3 contains 15 residues. Using RNA transcripts as the source, TCR beta CDR3 regions were amplified. HTBI primers were the set used in a first-round RT-PCR of the TCR CDR3. MiXCR was run by TCRdb on the multiplex PCR reads, yielding one entry per CDR3 protein. The sample has roughly 350,000 distinct CDR3 sequences; roughly 13% are singletons.

The rearrangement uses TRBV3-1 and TRBJ2-1, with D tentatively TRBD2 (5 bases). This clonotype was sampled from a woman aged 40 to 49 with Graves' ophthalmopathy. Sequencing was done on a sample of blood. CDR3 bases: TGTGCCAGCAGCCTGGCAGCGGATTACTACAATGAGCAGTTCTTC. Its translation: CASSLAADYYNEQFF.